Listed below are T cell receptor beta chains from one sample, sequenced in a study of blood T cell repertoires in COVID-19. Profiling relied on immunoSEQ multiplex PCR, and the TCRdb table lists in-frame clones only, not all of them. The sample consists of roughly 200,000 clones, 80% to 85% of them appearing once. The sample comprised peripheral blood. These receptors originate from a woman of 80 years or more with COVID-19, enrolled during active disease. Both conserved end residues are part of each CDR3. The order of the fields is CDR3 DNA, CDR3 protein, J gene, D gene, V gene, clone size. A D gene is named only where the DNA matches it firmly. Clone size is shown for a subset of rows, as once, few, many or a class of expanded clone.

CDR3nt: TGCGCCAGCAGCCAAGATGACTGGGGCTGGATTAATGAAAAACTGTTTTTT
CDR3aa: CASSQDDWGWINEKLFF
j_gene: TRBJ1-4
d_gene: NA
v_gene: TRBV4-1
abundance: NA

CDR3nt: TGTGCCAGCAGCCCGGCGAGTAGGACAGACCGAAAACTGTTTTTT
CDR3aa: CASSPASRTDRKLFF
j_gene: TRBJ1-4
d_gene: NA
v_gene: TRBV6-6
abundance: few

CDR3nt: TGTGCCAGCAGTGAAGTGGGGCCCCTATATGGCTACACCTTC
CDR3aa: CASSEVGPLYGYTF
j_gene: TRBJ1-2
d_gene: NA
v_gene: TRBV6-1
abundance: NA

CDR3nt: TGTGCCAGCAGCGGACTAGCGCCGGGGGCCTACAATGAGCAGTTCTTC
CDR3aa: CASSGLAPGAYNEQFF
j_gene: TRBJ2-1
d_gene: TRBD2
v_gene: TRBV7-9
abundance: few

CDR3nt: TGCGCCAGCAGCCCCGGGACTAGCGGGAGTGGCGAGCAGTACTTC
CDR3aa: CASSPGTSGSGEQYF
j_gene: TRBJ2-7
d_gene: TRBD2
v_gene: TRBV10-2
abundance: NA

CDR3nt: TGTGCCAGCAGTGGCAGGGGGCACAATGAGCAGTTCTTC
CDR3aa: CASSGRGHNEQFF
j_gene: TRBJ2-1
d_gene: TRBD1
v_gene: TRBV2
abundance: NA

CDR3nt: TGTGCCAGCAGTCCTCTAGACACCGGGGAGCTGTTTTTT
CDR3aa: CASSPLDTGELFF
j_gene: TRBJ2-2
d_gene: NA
v_gene: TRBV27
abundance: many

CDR3nt: TGTGCCAGCAGTTTATCGGGCCCCTGGACAGGGGGACGGTCACCCCTCCACTTT
CDR3aa: CASSLSGPWTGGRSPLHF
j_gene: TRBJ1-6
d_gene: TRBD1
v_gene: TRBV27
abundance: NA

CDR3nt: TGCGCCAGCAGCCCTGGACAGGGCAACATTCAGTACTTC
CDR3aa: CASSPGQGNIQYF
j_gene: TRBJ2-4
d_gene: TRBD1
v_gene: TRBV5-1
abundance: NA

CDR3nt: TGTGCCAGTAGTATTATTGTAGGGGATTACAATGAGCAGTTCTTC
CDR3aa: CASSIIVGDYNEQFF
j_gene: TRBJ2-1
d_gene: NA
v_gene: TRBV19
abundance: NA

CDR3nt: TGTGCCATCAGTGACGCCAACGGGAACACCGGGGAGCTGTTTTTT
CDR3aa: CAISDANGNTGELFF
j_gene: TRBJ2-2
d_gene: NA
v_gene: TRBV10-3
abundance: NA

CDR3nt: TGTGCCAGCAGTGAAGCGGGGGACAGGGGGTTGGGAGGCTACACCTTC
CDR3aa: CASSEAGDRGLGGYTF
j_gene: TRBJ1-2
d_gene: TRBD1
v_gene: TRBV6-1
abundance: NA

CDR3nt: TGTGCCAGTAGTCCCGACACCTCTGGAAACACCATATATTTT
CDR3aa: CASSPDTSGNTIYF
j_gene: TRBJ1-3
d_gene: NA
v_gene: TRBV19
abundance: NA

CDR3nt: TGCGGGGCGCTTAGCTCCTATAATTCACCCCTCCACTTT
CDR3aa: CGALSSYNSPLHF
j_gene: TRBJ1-6
d_gene: NA
v_gene: TRBV29-1
abundance: once

CDR3nt: TGTGCCAGCAGCCCGCAGGGGGATAGCACAGATACGCAGTATTTT
CDR3aa: CASSPQGDSTDTQYF
j_gene: TRBJ2-3
d_gene: TRBD1
v_gene: TRBV5-5
abundance: few

CDR3nt: TGTGCCAGTACGGGTCCCTCTGGGGCCAACGTCCTGACTTTC
CDR3aa: CASTGPSGANVLTF
j_gene: TRBJ2-6
d_gene: NA
v_gene: TRBV6-5
abundance: NA

CDR3nt: TGTGCCAGCAGCAGTGACAGGGGCGACGAGCAGTACTTC
CDR3aa: CASSSDRGDEQYF
j_gene: TRBJ2-7
d_gene: TRBD1
v_gene: TRBV7-9
abundance: NA

CDR3nt: TGTGCCTGGAGTGTGGGACAGGGCTACGAGCAGTACTTC
CDR3aa: CAWSVGQGYEQYF
j_gene: TRBJ2-7
d_gene: TRBD1
v_gene: TRBV30
abundance: once

CDR3nt: TGCGCCAGCAGCCAAGATATCGGGTTTGGCTACACCTTC
CDR3aa: CASSQDIGFGYTF
j_gene: TRBJ1-2
d_gene: NA
v_gene: TRBV4-3
abundance: many

CDR3nt: TGTGCCAGCAGTCCCCCGGGAGACAATTCACCCCTCCACTTT
CDR3aa: CASSPPGDNSPLHF
j_gene: TRBJ1-6
d_gene: NA
v_gene: TRBV6-2/TRBV6-3
abundance: NA

CDR3nt: TGTGCCAGTAGTCCCAGCCGGGACAGGTCCTATGGCTACACCTTC
CDR3aa: CASSPSRDRSYGYTF
j_gene: TRBJ1-2
d_gene: TRBD1
v_gene: TRBV19
abundance: NA

CDR3nt: TGTGCCAGCAGCCAAGATCGGGGTACTGGAGGGTATGGCTACACCTTC
CDR3aa: CASSQDRGTGGYGYTF
j_gene: TRBJ1-2
d_gene: NA
v_gene: TRBV4-2
abundance: few

CDR3nt: TGTGCCAGTAGTATCCAAGGGGTTATAGGGTCCGCTGATAATTCACCCCTCCACTTT
CDR3aa: CASSIQGVIGSADNSPLHF
j_gene: TRBJ1-6
d_gene: NA
v_gene: TRBV19
abundance: NA

CDR3nt: TGTGCCAGCAGCTTAGTAACAGGGCGATATGGTGAAAAACTGTTTTTT
CDR3aa: CASSLVTGRYGEKLFF
j_gene: TRBJ1-4
d_gene: NA
v_gene: TRBV7-6
abundance: few

CDR3nt: TGTGCCAGCAGCCCCGGGACAGGGGGCTGGAATGAGCAGTTCTTC
CDR3aa: CASSPGTGGWNEQFF
j_gene: TRBJ2-1
d_gene: TRBD1
v_gene: TRBV11-3
abundance: NA

CDR3nt: TGTGCCAGCAGCGATGACAGGAGGAACACCGGGGAGCTGTTTTTT
CDR3aa: CASSDDRRNTGELFF
j_gene: TRBJ2-2
d_gene: NA
v_gene: TRBV7-9
abundance: NA

CDR3nt: TGTGCCATCAGTTACCCCGCGGGGGGGAAAGATACGCAGTATTTT
CDR3aa: CAISYPAGGKDTQYF
j_gene: TRBJ2-3
d_gene: TRBD2
v_gene: TRBV10-3
abundance: NA

CDR3nt: TGTGCCAGCAGCTTAGATGGAAGCGGGACTAGCGGGTACCAAGAGACCCAGTACTTC
CDR3aa: CASSLDGSGTSGYQETQYF
j_gene: TRBJ2-5
d_gene: TRBD2
v_gene: TRBV7-9
abundance: NA

CDR3nt: TGCAGCGCCGAACTGACAGAGATGAACACTGAAGCTTTCTTT
CDR3aa: CSAELTEMNTEAFF
j_gene: TRBJ1-1
d_gene: NA
v_gene: TRBV29-1
abundance: NA

CDR3nt: TGCGCCAGCAGCTCCGGGACAGGGAGTGAGACCCAGTACTTC
CDR3aa: CASSSGTGSETQYF
j_gene: TRBJ2-5
d_gene: TRBD1
v_gene: TRBV5-1
abundance: NA

CDR3nt: TGCGCCAGCAGCTTGTCGGAGCGGGAAGTAACAGATACGCAGTATTTT
CDR3aa: CASSLSEREVTDTQYF
j_gene: TRBJ2-3
d_gene: TRBD2
v_gene: TRBV5-1
abundance: once

CDR3nt: TGCGCCAGCAGCCAAAAGGGAGGTGAGCAGTTCTTC
CDR3aa: CASSQKGGEQFF
j_gene: TRBJ2-1
d_gene: NA
v_gene: TRBV4-1
abundance: NA